The 15 T cell receptor beta chains below were found in one sample sequenced in a study of T cells after yellow fever vaccination. TCRdb recomputed calls from the 5' RACE reads with MiXCR, one row per CDR3 protein. The sample contains 450,000 to 550,000 distinct CDR3 sequences, about 19% of which appear only once. Sequencing used PBMCs, obtained 15 days after the yellow fever booster vaccination. These receptor sequences come from a man aged 25 to 40 who received the YFV17D yellow fever vaccine.

This clonotype was seen a handful of times. J is TRBJ1-1 and V is TRBV29-1, with D maybe TRBD1 (5 bases). Germline V gene data show CDR1 as SQVTM and CDR2 as ANQGSEA. CDR3 length: 10 amino acids. Trimming removed 6 bases from V and 11 bases from J, with 13 bases in between. The CDR3 region is CSVGTVNAFF. CDR3 in DNA: TGCAGCGTAGGGACGGTGAATGCTTTCTTT.

This clonotype turned up a few times. The genes are TRBV20-1 and TRBJ2-1; D ambiguous. The germline V gene encodes CDR1 DFQATT and CDR2 SNEGSKA (reference sequence). This CDR3 contains 12 residues. Trimming shortened V by 0 bases and J by 8 bases, and 8 bases separated the two germline ends. CDR3 amino acids: CSARDRPDEQFF. The CDR3, as DNA: TGCAGTGCTAGAGATAGGCCGGATGAGCAGTTCTTC.

This clonotype came up a few times. The rearrangement uses TRBV9 and TRBJ2-7; 10 bases fit TRBD2. The CDR3 runs 14 residues. Germline V lookup: CDR1 SGDLS, CDR2 YYNGEE. V shed 4 bases and J 3 bases; nucleotides not matched to a gene: 4. In DNA, the CDR3 is TGTGCCAGCAGCCAAGGGACTAGCGACTACGAGCAGTACTTC. It yields the protein CASSQGTSDYEQYF.

Only a few counts were recorded for this clonotype. The CDR3 sequence: CASSQDFADTQYF. CDR3 in DNA: TGCGCCAGCAGCCAAGATTTCGCCGATACGCAGTATTTT. This chain connects TRBV4-3 to TRBJ2-3, with D unclear. This CDR3 has 13 amino acids. V was clipped by 0 bases and J by 6 bases, with 7 bases between them. CDR1 LGHNA and CDR2 YSLEER come from the germline V gene.

This chain joins TRBV18 and TRBJ1-1; 8 nucleotides line up with TRBD1. Trimming cost V 3 bases and J 11 bases; bases outside gene matches: 8. This CDR3 contains 13 residues. Germline values: CDR1 KGHSH, CDR2 LQKENI. CDR3 region: CASSPGTWTGAFF. The DNA of the CDR3 is TGTGCCAGCTCACCGGGTACTTGGACAGGGGCTTTCTTT.

This chain links TRBV6-5 with TRBJ1-5; maybe TRBD1 (5 bases). The CDR3 extends over 12 amino acids. Trimming removed 4 bases at V and 9 bases at J, with 10 bases between. Germline V gives CDR1 MNHEY, CDR2 SVGAGI. CDR3 amino acids: CASSSGSLPQHF. The CDR3 DNA follows: TGTGCCAGCAGTTCAGGGTCATTGCCCCAGCATTTT.

The V gene is TRBV7-9, the J gene TRBJ2-5, with 9 bases aligning to TRBD1. Germline CDR1 and CDR2: SEHNR and FQNEAQ (reference sequence). V lost 5 bases, J lost 7 bases, and 8 bases stayed unmatched. The CDR3 totals 14 residues. CDR3 DNA: TGTGCCAGCAGCCGGGGGACAGGGTTTGGGACCCAGTACTTC. Its translation is CASSRGTGFGTQYF.

V is TRBV7-2 and J is TRBJ1-5, with 7 positions matching TRBD1. The CDR3 contains 13 residues. Germline loops: CDR1 SGHTA, CDR2 FQGNSA. Trimming removed 6 bases from V and 11 bases from J; junction bases left unmatched: 10. The CDR3 sequence: CASRGQNEDSQHF. CDR3 coding DNA: TGTGCCAGCAGGGGACAGAACGAAGACTCCCAGCATTTT. Full variable domain (missing parts from reference TRBV7-2 and TRBJ1-5): GAGVSQSPSNKVTEKGKDVELRCDPISGHTALYWYRQSLGQGLEFLIYFQGNSAPDKSGLPSDRFSAERTGGSVSTLTIQRTQQEDSAVYLCASRGQNEDSQHFGDGTRLSIL.

This chain connects TRBV6-1 to TRBJ2-1; D uncertain. The CDR3 covers 15 residues. Germline V CDR1 and CDR2: MNHNS, SASEGT. The V end lost 1 base, the J end lost 2 bases, and 9 bases lay between the germline ends. CDR3 amino acids: CASSEGAITYNEQFF. The CDR3 DNA reads as TGTGCCAGCAGTGAAGGAGCGATTACCTACAATGAGCAGTTCTTC.

V usage is TRBV29-1 and J usage is TRBJ2-1; D is perhaps TRBD1 (7 bases). Trimming pared 7 bases from V and 8 bases from J, leaving 15 bases between. The CDR3 length is 12 residues. Germline assignment: CDR1 SQVTM and CDR2 ANQGSEA. The CDR3, as DNA: TGCAGCGGCTGCAGGGGGGTGGATGAGCAGTTCTTC. Translated: CSGCRGVDEQFF.

This clonotype occurred a few times. The CDR3 spells CSVSTGFEQYF. The CDR3 coding sequence is TGCAGCGTTTCGACAGGGTTCGAGCAGTACTTC. The gene calls are TRBV29-1 and TRBJ2-7, with 7 bases identical to TRBD1. The trim removed 5 bases at V and 6 bases at J, leaving 4 bases unmatched. Per the germline V gene, CDR1 is SQVTM and CDR2 is ANQGSEA. CDR3 length: 11 residues.

The chain joins TRBV12-3 or TRBV12-4 to TRBJ2-1; the D is unclear. CDR3 length: 13 amino acids. V was cut by 2 bases and J by 7 bases, with 9 bases left in between. Here the CDR3 reads CASSLQYGNEQFF. In DNA form, the CDR3 reads TGTGCCAGCAGTTTACAATACGGGAATGAGCAGTTCTTC.

This clonotype was picked up a small number of times. The chain carries TRBV7-2 and TRBJ2-4; D not certain. Per germline, CDR1 SGHTA and CDR2 FQGNSA. V shed 5 bases and J shed 0 bases, with 11 bases lying between them. The CDR3 totals 15 residues. CDR3 region: CASSPFVGAKNIQYF. Written as DNA, the CDR3 is TGTGCCAGCAGCCCCTTTGTGGGAGCCAAAAACATTCAGTACTTC.

This clonotype was recorded a few times. This chain's CDR3 is CASSSTGLSETQYF. CDR3 in DNA: TGTGCCAGCAGCTCCACGGGACTATCGGAGACCCAGTACTTC. This sequence joins TRBV7-3 and TRBJ2-5; 7 bases match TRBD2. The CDR3 is made up of 14 amino acids. The junction had 7 bases not matched to a gene; V was cut back by 4 bases and J by 5 bases. From germline, CDR1 is SGHTA and CDR2 FQGTGA. Complete variable domain (other parts from reference TRBV7-3 and TRBJ2-5): GAGVSQTPSNKVTEKGKYVELRCDPISGHTALYWYRQSLGQGPEFLIYFQGTGAADDSGLPNDRFFAVRPEGSVSTLKIQRTERGDSAVYLCASSSTGLSETQYFGPGTRLLVL.

In its sample, this clonotype was seen a few times. The rearrangement uses TRBV5-1 and TRBJ2-3; D possibly corresponds to TRBD1 (6 bases). The CDR3 length is 15 residues. Trimming removed 4 bases from V and 6 bases from J, with 18 bases in between. Looked up from germline, CDR1 is SGHRS and CDR2 is YFSETQ. The CDR3 loop reads CASSQDRSGFDTQYF. In DNA, the CDR3 is TGCGCCAGCAGCCAAGACAGGTCGGGTTTCGATACGCAGTATTTT.